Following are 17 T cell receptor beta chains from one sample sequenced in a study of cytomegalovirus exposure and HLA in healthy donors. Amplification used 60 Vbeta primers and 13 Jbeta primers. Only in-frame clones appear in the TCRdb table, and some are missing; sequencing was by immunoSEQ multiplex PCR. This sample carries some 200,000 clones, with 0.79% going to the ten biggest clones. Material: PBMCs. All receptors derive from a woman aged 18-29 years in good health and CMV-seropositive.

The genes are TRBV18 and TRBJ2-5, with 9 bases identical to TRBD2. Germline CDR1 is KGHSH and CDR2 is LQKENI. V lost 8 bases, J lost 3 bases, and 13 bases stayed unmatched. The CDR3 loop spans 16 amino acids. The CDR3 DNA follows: TGTGCCAGCCAACCTCCGCCTAGCGGGGTAAAAGAGACCCAGTACTTC. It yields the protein CASQPPPSGVKETQYF.

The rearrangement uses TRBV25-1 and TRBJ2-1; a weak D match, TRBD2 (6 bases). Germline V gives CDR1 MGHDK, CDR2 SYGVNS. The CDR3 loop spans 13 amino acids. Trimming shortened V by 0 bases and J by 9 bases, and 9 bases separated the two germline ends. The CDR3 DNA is TGTGCCAGCAGTGAATACAGCGGGCCTGAGCAGTTCTTC. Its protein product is CASSEYSGPEQFF.

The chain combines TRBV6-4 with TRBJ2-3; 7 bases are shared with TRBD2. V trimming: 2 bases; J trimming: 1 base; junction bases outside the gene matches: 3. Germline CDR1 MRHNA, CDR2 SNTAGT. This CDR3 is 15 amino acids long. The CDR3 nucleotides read TGTGCCAGCAGTGACCTCAGCGGGGGCACAGATACGCAGTATTTT. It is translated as CASSDLSGGTDTQYF.

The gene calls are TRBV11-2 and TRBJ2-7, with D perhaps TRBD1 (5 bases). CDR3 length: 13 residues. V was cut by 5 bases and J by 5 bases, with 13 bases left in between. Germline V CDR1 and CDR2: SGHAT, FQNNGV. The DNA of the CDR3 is TGTGCCAGCAGCCCCCCGAAGGGGAACGAGCAGTACTTC. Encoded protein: CASSPPKGNEQYF.

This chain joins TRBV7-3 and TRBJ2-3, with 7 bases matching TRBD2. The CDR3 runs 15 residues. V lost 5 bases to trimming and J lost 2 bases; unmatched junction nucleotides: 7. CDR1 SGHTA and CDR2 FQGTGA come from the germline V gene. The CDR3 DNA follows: TGTGCCAGCAGCAGCGGGATCTCTTACACAGATACGCAGTATTTT. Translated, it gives CASSSGISYTDTQYF.

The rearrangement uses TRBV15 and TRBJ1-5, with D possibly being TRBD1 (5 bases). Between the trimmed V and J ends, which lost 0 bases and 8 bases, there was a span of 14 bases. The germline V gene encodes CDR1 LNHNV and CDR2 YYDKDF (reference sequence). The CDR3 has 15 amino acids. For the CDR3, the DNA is TGTGCCACCAGCAGAGATCGAGGGGAGGTGAAGCCCCAGCATTTT. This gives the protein CATSRDRGEVKPQHF.

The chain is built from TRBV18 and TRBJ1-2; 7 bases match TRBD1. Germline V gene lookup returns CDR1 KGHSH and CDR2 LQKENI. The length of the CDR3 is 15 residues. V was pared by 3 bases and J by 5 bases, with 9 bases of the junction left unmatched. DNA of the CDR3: TGTGCCAGCTCACCGGGACAGCGATTCGATTATGGCTACACCTTC. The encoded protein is CASSPGQRFDYGYTF.

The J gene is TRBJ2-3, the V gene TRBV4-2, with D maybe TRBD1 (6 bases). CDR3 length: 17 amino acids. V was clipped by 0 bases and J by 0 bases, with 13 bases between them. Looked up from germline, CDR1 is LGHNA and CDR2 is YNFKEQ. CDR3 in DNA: TGTGCCAGCAGCCAAGATGGGGGCAGGACTAGCACAGATACGCAGTATTTT. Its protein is CASSQDGGRTSTDTQYF.

This chain's CDR3 is CASSWGLTVNTGELFF. The CDR3 DNA sequence: TGCGCCAGCAGCTGGGGACTAACGGTGAACACCGGGGAGCTGTTTTTT. J is TRBJ2-2 and V is TRBV5-1, with 7 bases that match TRBD2. The CDR3 is 16 residues long. Germline assignment: CDR1 SGHRS and CDR2 YFSETQ. V was clipped by 3 bases and J by 1 base; unmatched bases: 6.

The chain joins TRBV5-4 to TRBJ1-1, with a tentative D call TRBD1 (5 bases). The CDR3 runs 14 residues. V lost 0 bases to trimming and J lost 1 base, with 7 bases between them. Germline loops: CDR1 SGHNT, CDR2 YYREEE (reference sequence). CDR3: CASSLADRNTEAFF. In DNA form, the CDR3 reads TGTGCCAGCAGCTTGGCCGACAGGAACACTGAAGCTTTCTTT.

CDR3 in amino acids: CASSSPGGDIYEQYF. The CDR3 DNA reads TGTGCCAGCAGCTCCCCGGGGGGGGATATCTACGAGCAGTACTTC. The chain uses TRBV7-2 and TRBJ2-7; the match to TRBD2 covers 8 bases. The CDR3 has 15 residues. V was pared by 4 bases and J by 3 bases, with 8 bases of the junction left unmatched. Per the germline V gene, CDR1 is SGHTA and CDR2 is FQGNSA.

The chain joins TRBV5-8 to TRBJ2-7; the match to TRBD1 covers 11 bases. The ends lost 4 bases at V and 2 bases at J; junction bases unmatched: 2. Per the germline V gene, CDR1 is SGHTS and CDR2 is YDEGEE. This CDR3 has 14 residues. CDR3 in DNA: TGTGCCAGCAGCCCGGGACAGGGGGCCTACGAGCAGTACTTC. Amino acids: CASSPGQGAYEQYF. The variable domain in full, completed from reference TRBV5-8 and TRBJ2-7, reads EAGVTQSPTHLIKTRGQQATLRCSPISGHTSVYWYQQALGLGLQFLLWYDEGEERNRGNFPPRFSGRQFPNYSSELNVNALELEDSALYLCASSPGQGAYEQYFGPGTRLTVT.

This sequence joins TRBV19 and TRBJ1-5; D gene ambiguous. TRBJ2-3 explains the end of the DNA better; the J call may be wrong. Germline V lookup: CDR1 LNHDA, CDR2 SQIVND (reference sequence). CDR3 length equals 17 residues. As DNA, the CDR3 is TGTGCCAGTAGTAATGGGTTCCAGTATCATAGCAATCAGCCCCAGTATTTT. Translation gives CASSNGFQYHSNQPQYF.

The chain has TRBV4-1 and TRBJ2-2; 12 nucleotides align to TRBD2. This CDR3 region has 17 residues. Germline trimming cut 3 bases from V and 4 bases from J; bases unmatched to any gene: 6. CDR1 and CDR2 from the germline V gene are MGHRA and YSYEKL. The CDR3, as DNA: TGCGCCAGCAGCCATCGTCCGGGACTAGCGGGCACCGGGGAGCTGTTTTTT. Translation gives CASSHRPGLAGTGELFF.

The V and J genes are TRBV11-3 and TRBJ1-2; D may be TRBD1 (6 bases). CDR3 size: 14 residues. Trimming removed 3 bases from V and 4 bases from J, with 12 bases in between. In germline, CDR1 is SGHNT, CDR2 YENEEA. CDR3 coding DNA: TGTGCCAGCAGCTTGGACAGTATATCCTATGGCTACACCTTC. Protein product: CASSLDSISYGYTF. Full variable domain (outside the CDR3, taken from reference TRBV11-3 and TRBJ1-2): EAGVVQSPRYKIIEKKQPVAFWCNPISGHNTLYWYLQNLGQGPELLIRYENEEAVDDSQLPKDRFSAERLKGVDSTLKIQPAELGDSAVYLCASSLDSISYGYTFGSGTRLTVV.

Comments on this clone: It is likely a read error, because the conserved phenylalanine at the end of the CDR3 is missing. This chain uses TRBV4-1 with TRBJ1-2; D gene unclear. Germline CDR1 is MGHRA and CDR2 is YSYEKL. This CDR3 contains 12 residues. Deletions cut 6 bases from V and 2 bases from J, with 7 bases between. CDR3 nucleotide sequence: TGCGCCAGCAGTCGGCAGAACTATGGCTACACCCTC. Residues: CASSRQNYGYTL.

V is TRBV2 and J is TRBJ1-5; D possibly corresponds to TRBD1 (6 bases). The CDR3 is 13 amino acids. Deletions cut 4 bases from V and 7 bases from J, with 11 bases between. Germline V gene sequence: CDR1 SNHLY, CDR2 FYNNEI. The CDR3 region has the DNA TGTGCCAGCAGTGGGGGGGGCAGCCAGCCCCAGCATTTT. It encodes CASSGGGSQPQHF.